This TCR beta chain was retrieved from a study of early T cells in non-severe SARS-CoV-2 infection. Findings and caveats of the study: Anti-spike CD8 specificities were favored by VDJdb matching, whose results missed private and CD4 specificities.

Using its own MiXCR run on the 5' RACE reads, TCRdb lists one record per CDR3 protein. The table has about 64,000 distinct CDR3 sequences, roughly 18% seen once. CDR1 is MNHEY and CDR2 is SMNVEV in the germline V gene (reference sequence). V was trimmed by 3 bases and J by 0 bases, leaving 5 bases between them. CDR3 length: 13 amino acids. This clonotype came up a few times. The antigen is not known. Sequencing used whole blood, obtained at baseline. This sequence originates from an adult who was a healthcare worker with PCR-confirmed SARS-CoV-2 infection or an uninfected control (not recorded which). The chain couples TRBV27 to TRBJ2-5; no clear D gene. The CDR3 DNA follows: TGTGCCAGCAGTTTGCGGTACCAAGAGACCCAGTACTTC. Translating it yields CASSLRYQETQYF.